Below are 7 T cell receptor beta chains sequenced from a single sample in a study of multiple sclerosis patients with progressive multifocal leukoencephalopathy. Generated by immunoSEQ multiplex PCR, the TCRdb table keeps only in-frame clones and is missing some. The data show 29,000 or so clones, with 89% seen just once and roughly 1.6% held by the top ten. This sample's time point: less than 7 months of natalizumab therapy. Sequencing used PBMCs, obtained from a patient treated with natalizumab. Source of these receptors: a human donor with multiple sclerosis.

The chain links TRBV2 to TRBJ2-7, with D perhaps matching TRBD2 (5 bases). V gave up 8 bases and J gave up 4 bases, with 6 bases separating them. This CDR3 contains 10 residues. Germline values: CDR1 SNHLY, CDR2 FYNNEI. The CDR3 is CASAGYEQYF. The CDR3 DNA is TGTGCCAGCGCGGGTTACGAGCAGTACTTC.

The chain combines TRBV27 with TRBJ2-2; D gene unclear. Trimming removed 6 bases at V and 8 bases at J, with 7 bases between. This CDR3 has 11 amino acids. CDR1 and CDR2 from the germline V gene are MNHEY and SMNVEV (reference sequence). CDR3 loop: CASSSFGELFF. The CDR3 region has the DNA TGTGCCAGCAGCTCCTTTGGGGAGCTGTTTTTT.

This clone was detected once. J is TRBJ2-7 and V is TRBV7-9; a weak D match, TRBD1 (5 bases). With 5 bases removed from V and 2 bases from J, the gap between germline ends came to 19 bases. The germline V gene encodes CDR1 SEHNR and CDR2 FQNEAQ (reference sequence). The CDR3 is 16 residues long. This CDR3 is CASSPGSGHGTYEQYF. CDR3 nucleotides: TGTGCCAGCAGCCCCGGATCCGGACACGGAACCTACGAGCAGTACTTC.

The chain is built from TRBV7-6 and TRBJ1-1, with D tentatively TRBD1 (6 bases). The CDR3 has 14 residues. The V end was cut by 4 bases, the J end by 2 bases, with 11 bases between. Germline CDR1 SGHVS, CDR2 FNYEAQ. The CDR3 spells CASSSGGGNTEAFF. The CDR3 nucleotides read TGTGCCAGCAGCTCCGGAGGGGGTAACACTGAAGCTTTCTTT.

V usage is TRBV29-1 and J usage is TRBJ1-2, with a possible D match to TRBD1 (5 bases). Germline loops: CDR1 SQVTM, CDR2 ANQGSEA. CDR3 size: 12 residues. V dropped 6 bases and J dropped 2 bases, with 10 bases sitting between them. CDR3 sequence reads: CSVGGRNYGYTF. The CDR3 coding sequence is TGCAGCGTCGGGGGGAGGAACTATGGCTACACCTTC.

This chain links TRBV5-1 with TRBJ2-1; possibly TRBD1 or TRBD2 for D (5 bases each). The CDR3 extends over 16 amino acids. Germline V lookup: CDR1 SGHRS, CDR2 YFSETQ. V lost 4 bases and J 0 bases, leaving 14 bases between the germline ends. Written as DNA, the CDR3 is TGCGCCAGCAGCCCGGAGGTTCAGGGCTCCTACAATGAGCAGTTCTTC. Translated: CASSPEVQGSYNEQFF.

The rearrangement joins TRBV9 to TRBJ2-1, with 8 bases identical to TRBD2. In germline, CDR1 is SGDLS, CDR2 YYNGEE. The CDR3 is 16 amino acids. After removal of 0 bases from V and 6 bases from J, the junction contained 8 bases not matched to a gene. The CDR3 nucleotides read TGTGCCAGCAGCGTAGGGGGAGCGGGAGTTCTCAATGAGCAGTTCTTC. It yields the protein CASSVGGAGVLNEQFF.